This TCR beta chain was profiled in a study of blood T cell repertoires in COVID-19 (dated by TCRdb to about 2020). Regarding the complete study: Samples from collaborators originated in the United States, Italy and Spain and spanned both the acute and convalescent phases of COVID-19. The material from the prospective study consisted of cDNA or gDNA derived from T cells, B-cell-depleted T cells, or PBMCs. Subjects who had been exposed to COVID-19, were actively infected with it, or had recovered from it provided the deeply sampled blood TCRbeta repertoires that made up the dataset. The repertoires were released in a freely available public database intended as a resource for research on the immune response to SARS-CoV-2. Samples were obtained from the ongoing ImmuneRACE study (first 160 participants) and from 1,254 subjects provided by 6 global collaborators. The sample metadata nearly always contained a de-identified subject ID, COVID-19 status, age in years and sex. HLA class I and class II types, where available, came from metadata supplied by the sample provider rather than from assay-based typing. Results the study describes overall, beyond this receptor: Clinical and demographic metadata were provided uncurated, with the amount varying by source and participant.

The immunoSEQ Assay, a bias-controlled multiplex PCR, was used to amplify TCRbeta CDR3 regions from genomic DNA. In the paper's pipeline: The number of nucleated cells in each sample was estimated from the amplification of reference gene primers within the assay. To quantify the absolute abundance of each unique TCRbeta CDR3 rearrangement, sequence reads were collapsed and filtered. Productive Simpson clonality was computed per sample as the square root of Simpson's diversity index over productive rearrangements. The table comes from immuneACCESS by way of TCRdb, which keeps in-frame sequences with V and J called. Part of the clones is missing from these tables; in studies checked, under half for an unresolved V gene and the rest for unknown reasons. V, J and clone size are those of that table, while D and trimming were read from the DNA. For this sample there are under 300,000 clones; more than 75% appear just once. The biggest ten clones account for 0.99% of the sample.

Sequences LGHNA (CDR1) and YSLEER (CDR2) are obtained from the germline V gene. The CDR3 has 19 amino acids, counting the end cysteine and phenylalanine. This entry keeps only the CDR3 DNA: 57 bases, framed from base 1. From V the trimming removes 3 bases and from J it removes 2 bases, while the gene matches leave 19 bases of the junction unaccounted for. This clone was seen a few times. No antigen is known for it. Per-base quality was not reported, and no clone a single base away is much larger than it. Another Seattle source contributed samples from volunteer blood donors who had recovered from COVID-19. Each collaborating institution followed its own protocols to collect whole blood in K2EDTA tubes. For TCRbeta analysis, collaborators shipped samples in one of three forms: frozen whole blood, isolated PBMCs, or DNA extracted from either of those sample types.

The rearranged segments are TRBV4-3 and TRBJ2-7; 7 bases in the middle match TRBD2. The clonotype originates from a woman between 40 and 55 years old who had recovered from COVID-19. Sequences were obtained from peripheral blood. In nucleotide form, the sequence is TGCGCCAGCAGCCACCAACTCGCAGGTAGCGGGCAAACCCCCTACGAGCAGTACTTC. It translates as CASSHQLAGSGQTPYEQYF.